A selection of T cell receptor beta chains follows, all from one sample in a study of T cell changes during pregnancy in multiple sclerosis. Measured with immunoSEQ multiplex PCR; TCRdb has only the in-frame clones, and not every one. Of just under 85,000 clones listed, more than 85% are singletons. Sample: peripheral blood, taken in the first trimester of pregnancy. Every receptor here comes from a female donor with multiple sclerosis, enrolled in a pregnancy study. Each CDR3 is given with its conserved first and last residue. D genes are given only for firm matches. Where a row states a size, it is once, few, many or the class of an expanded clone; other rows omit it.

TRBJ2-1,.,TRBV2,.,CASNRDSLDEQFF,TGTGCCAGCAACCGTGACTCTTTGGATGAGCAGTTCTTC
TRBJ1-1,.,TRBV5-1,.,CASSWGSLNTEAFF,TGCGCCAGCAGCTGGGGCAGCTTGAACACTGAAGCTTTCTTT
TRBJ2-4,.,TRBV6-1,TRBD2,CASSERGSSGRIVGGIQYF,TGTGCCAGCAGTGAACGTGGCAGTAGCGGGAGGATTGTGGGTGGCATTCAGTACTTC
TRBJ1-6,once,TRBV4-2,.,CASSQPDSPLHF,TGTGCCAGCAGCCAACCGGATTCACCCCTCCACTTT
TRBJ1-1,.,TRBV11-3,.,CASSSAGGRPEAFF,TGTGCCAGCAGCTCTGCTGGGGGCAGGCCTGAAGCTTTCTTT
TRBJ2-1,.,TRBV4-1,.,CASSQVGTYNEQFF,TGCGCCAGCAGCCAGGTCGGGACCTACAATGAGCAGTTCTTC
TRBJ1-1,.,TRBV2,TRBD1,CASSGQGVFYAEAFF,TGTGCCAGCAGTGGACAGGGAGTGTTTTACGCTGAAGCTTTCTTT
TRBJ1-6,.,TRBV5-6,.,CASRSGASPLHF,TGTGCCAGCAGGTCTGGGGCCTCACCCCTCCACTTT
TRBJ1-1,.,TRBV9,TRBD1,CASSGGQGFDTEAFF,TGTGCCAGCAGCGGCGGACAGGGATTCGATACTGAAGCTTTCTTT
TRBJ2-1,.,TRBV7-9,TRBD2,CASSPEGLAQFF,TGTGCCAGCAGCCCAGAGGGACTAGCCCAGTTCTTC
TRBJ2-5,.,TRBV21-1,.,CASSKVLGGRARKETQYF,TGTGCCAGCAGCAAAGTGTTGGGCGGGAGGGCCCGAAAAGAGACCCAGTACTTC
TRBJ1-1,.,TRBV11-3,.,CASSLEGRDTEAFF,TGTGCCAGCAGTTTAGAGGGCCGAGACACTGAAGCTTTCTTT
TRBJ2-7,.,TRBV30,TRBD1,CAWRDRGRTYEQYF,TGTGCCTGGAGGGACAGGGGGCGAACCTACGAGCAGTACTTC
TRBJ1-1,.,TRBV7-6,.,CASSFSLGNTEAFF,TGTGCCAGCAGCTTCTCCCTGGGCAACACTGAAGCTTTCTTT
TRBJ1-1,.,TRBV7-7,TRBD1,CASSPVRGQENTEAFF,TGTGCCAGCAGCCCGGTTCGGGGACAGGAGAACACTGAAGCTTTCTTT
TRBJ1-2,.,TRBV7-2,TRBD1,CASSSDRGRAYGYTF,TGTGCCAGCAGCTCGGACAGGGGACGTGCCTATGGCTACACCTTC
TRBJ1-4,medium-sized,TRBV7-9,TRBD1,CASSRQGSEKLFF,TGTGCCAGCAGCCGACAGGGATCGGAAAAACTGTTTTTT
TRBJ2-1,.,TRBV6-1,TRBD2,CASSQGLAGGNTINEQFF,TGTGCCAGCAGTCAAGGACTAGCGGGAGGGAACACAATCAATGAGCAGTTCTTC
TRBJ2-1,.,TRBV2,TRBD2,CASGLAENYNEQFF,TGTGCCAGCGGGCTAGCGGAGAACTACAATGAGCAGTTCTTC
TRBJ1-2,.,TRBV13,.,CASSLWGGRGFYGYTF,TGTGCCAGCAGCTTATGGGGGGGCAGGGGATTCTATGGCTACACCTTC
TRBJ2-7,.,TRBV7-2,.,CASSLSLPGGRGSEQYF,TGTGCCAGCAGCTTATCGCTGCCGGGGGGCCGGGGAAGCGAGCAGTACTTC
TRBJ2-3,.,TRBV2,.,CASSEGLLIF,TGTGCCAGCAGTGAAGGGCTCCTTATATTT
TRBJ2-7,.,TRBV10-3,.,CAIRGGQPYEQYF,TGTGCCATCAGGGGGGGACAGCCCTACGAGCAGTACTTC
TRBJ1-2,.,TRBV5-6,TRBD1,CASKLTGPYGYTF,TGTGCCAGCAAACTGACAGGGCCCTATGGCTACACCTTC
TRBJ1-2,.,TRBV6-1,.,CASTPGGPGYGYTF,TGTGCCAGCACCCCCGGGGGGCCAGGATATGGCTACACCTTC
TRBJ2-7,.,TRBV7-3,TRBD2,CASSLYRGSQYEQYF,TGTGCCAGCAGCTTATACCGCGGGAGTCAGTACGAGCAGTACTTC
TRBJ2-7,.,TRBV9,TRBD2,CASSVGLAGSYEQYF,TGTGCCAGCAGCGTAGGTCTAGCGGGATCCTACGAGCAGTACTTC
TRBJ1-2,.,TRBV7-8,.,CASSLLAGRYTF,TGTGCCAGCAGCTTATTAGCAGGGCGCTACACCTTC
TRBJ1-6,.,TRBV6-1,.,CASSGLAGGNSPLHF,TGTGCCAGCAGTGGTTTAGCAGGAGGGAATTCACCCCTCCACTTT
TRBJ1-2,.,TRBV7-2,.,CASSLPLRLGGKGYTF,TGTGCCAGCAGCTTACCGCTTAGACTCGGGGGTAAGGGCTACACCTTC
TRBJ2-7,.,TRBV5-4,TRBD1,CASSQEDRGSYEQYF,TGTGCCAGCAGCCAAGAGGACAGGGGGTCGTACGAGCAGTACTTC
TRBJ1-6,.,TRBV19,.,CASRPTGGNSPLHF,TGTGCCAGTAGACCGACCGGGGGGAATTCACCCCTCCACTTT
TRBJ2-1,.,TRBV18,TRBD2,CASKTATGTSGADEQFF,TGTGCCAGCAAAACAGCAACCGGGACTAGCGGGGCCGATGAGCAGTTCTTC
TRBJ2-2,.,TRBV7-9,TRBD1,CASSLRTGDANTGELFF,TGTGCCAGCAGCTTGAGGACAGGGGACGCGAACACCGGGGAGCTGTTTTTT
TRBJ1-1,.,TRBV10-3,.,CAISGQPMNTEAFF,TGTGCCATCAGTGGACAGCCTATGAACACTGAAGCTTTCTTT
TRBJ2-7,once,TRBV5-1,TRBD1,CASSLTRTGPYEQYF,TGCGCCAGCAGCCTGACTCGGACAGGGCCCTACGAGCAGTACTTC
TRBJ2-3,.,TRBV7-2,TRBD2,CASSFASGGAWGTDTQYF,TGTGCCAGCAGCTTCGCTAGCGGGGGGGCCTGGGGCACAGATACGCAGTATTTT
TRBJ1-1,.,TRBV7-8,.,CASSQQTIINLSTEAFF,TGTGCCAGCAGCCAACAAACTATAATCAATCTAAGCACTGAAGCTTTCTTT
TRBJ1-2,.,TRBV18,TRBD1,CASSAGGHYGYTF,TGTGCCAGCTCCGCAGGGGGACACTATGGCTACACCTTC
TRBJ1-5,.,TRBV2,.,CASSGGGTYNQPQHF,TGTGCCAGCAGTGGCGGGGGGACCTATAATCAGCCCCAGCATTTT
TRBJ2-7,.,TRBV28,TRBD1,CASSFWQGDEQYF,TGTGCCAGCAGTTTCTGGCAGGGGGACGAGCAGTACTTC
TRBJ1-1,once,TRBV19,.,CASSRRMEYTEAFF,TGTGCCAGTAGTCGAAGGATGGAGTACACTGAAGCTTTCTTT